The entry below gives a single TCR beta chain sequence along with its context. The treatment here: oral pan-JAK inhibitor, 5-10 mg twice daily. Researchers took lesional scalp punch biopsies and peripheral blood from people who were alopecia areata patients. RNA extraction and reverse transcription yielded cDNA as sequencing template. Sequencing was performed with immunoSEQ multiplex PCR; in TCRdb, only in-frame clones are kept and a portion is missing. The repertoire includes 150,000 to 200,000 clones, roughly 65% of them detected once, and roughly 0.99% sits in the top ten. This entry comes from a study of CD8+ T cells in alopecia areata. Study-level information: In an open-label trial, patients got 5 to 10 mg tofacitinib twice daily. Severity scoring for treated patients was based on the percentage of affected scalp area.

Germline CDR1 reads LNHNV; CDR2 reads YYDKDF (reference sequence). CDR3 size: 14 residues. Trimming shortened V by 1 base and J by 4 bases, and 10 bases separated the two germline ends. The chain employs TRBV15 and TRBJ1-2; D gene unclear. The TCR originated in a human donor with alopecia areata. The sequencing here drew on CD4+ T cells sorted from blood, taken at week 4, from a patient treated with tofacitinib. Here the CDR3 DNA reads TGTGCCACCAGCAGAGGCCCCTCCAGCTATGGCTACACCTTC. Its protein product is CATSRGPSSYGYTF.